This T cell receptor (beta chain) was captured by sequencing in a study of T cells after yellow fever vaccination. About this clonotype: Its antigen is undetermined.

TCRdb re-called the 5' RACE reads through MiXCR, storing one row per CDR3 protein. The sample holds almost 600,000 distinct CDR3 sequences; approximately 15% are singletons and the top ten take about 14%. Findings of the study overall: The secondary response peaked faster, at day 5 versus 15, but was weaker. Reappearance after the booster was observed for most primary-vaccination clones (about 97% CD4, almost 90% CD8). Abundant bulk-population clonotypes could contaminate the FACS-sorted repertoires.

The clonotype was recovered from a young man who received the YFV17D yellow fever vaccine. This sample comprised PBMCs, obtained on the day of the yellow fever booster vaccination.

The CDR3 loop is CSARLQGSATGELFF. In nucleotides, the CDR3 is TGCAGTGCTAGGTTACAGGGGTCCGCCACCGGGGAGCTGTTTTTT. The chain links TRBV20-1 to TRBJ2-2; TRBD1 agrees at 7 bases. J gave up 4 bases and V 3 bases, and 8 bases lay outside the gene matches. Germline V gives CDR1 DFQATT, CDR2 SNEGSKA (reference sequence). The CDR3 sequence is 15 residues long.